The 27 T cell receptor beta chains below were found in one sample sequenced in a study of T-cell reconstitution after alpha-beta-depleted transplantation in children. As it was prepared, the TCRbeta library received unique molecular identifiers. TCRdb re-called the PCR reads through MiXCR, storing one row per CDR3 protein. The profile covers 750,000 to 950,000 distinct CDR3 sequences, with around 17% appearing a single time and around 5% taken by the ten largest. Source: PBMCs, mostly from graft donor cells, taken 360 days after TCRalphabeta/CD19-depleted stem cell transplant. All receptors derive from a male patient aged 5 to 17 who had a stem cell transplant for acute lymphoblastic leukemia, so the T cells may come from the graft donor.

This clonotype was detected a few times. The chain joins TRBV7-9 to TRBJ2-4; 7 bases agree with TRBD2. Germline V CDR1 and CDR2: SEHNR, FQNEAQ (reference sequence). J lost 9 bases, V lost 5 bases, and 16 bases had no gene match. The CDR3 has 16 residues. The CDR3 reads CASSHAGEWVVGIQYF. The CDR3 nucleotides read TGTGCCAGCAGCCATGCGGGGGAGTGGGTTGTCGGCATTCAGTACTTC.

Regarding this clonotype: The CDR3 ends on some other residue instead of the conserved phenylalanine or tryptophan, so this is likely a read error. The chain couples TRBV5-1 to TRBJ2-1, with TRBD2 matching 7 bases. The CDR3 is 15 residues long. V shed 4 bases, J shed 4 bases, and the junction held 8 bases outside the gene matches. Germline-derived CDR1 and CDR2 are SGHRS and YFSETQ. This CDR3 reads CASSDRPGLYNEQFL. DNA of the CDR3: TGCGCCAGCAGCGACCGTCCGGGACTATACAATGAGCAGTTCCTC.

J is TRBJ2-3 and V is TRBV2; D perhaps matches TRBD2 (6 bases). The CDR3 spans 12 residues. V gave up 2 bases and J gave up 14 bases, with 14 bases separating them. Germline V gives CDR1 SNHLY, CDR2 FYNNEI. The DNA of the CDR3 is TGTGCCAGCAGTGAATGGGGAGGTTTGGTGTATTTT. This translates into CASSEWGGLVYF. Together with reference TRBV2 and TRBJ2-3, the CDR3 gives the full variable domain: EPEVTQTPSHQVTQMGQEVILRCVPISNHLYFYWYRQILGQKVEFLVSFYNNEISEKSEIFDDQFSVERPDGSNFTLKIRSTKLEDSAMYFCASSEWGGLVYFGPGTRLTVL.

V is TRBV11-2 and J is TRBJ2-3; D is undetermined. V was cut by 7 bases and J by 9 bases, with 17 bases left in between. The CDR3 runs 13 residues. Germline lookup yields CDR1 SGHAT and CDR2 FQNNGV. As DNA, the CDR3 is TGTGCCAGCACTCCGGTGGGTACAGTCACGCAGTATTTT. Its protein product is CASTPVGTVTQYF.

There are many counts of this clonotype. The rearrangement links TRBV18 to TRBJ2-1; 8 bases agree with TRBD1. Germline V CDR1 and CDR2: KGHSH, LQKENI. CDR3 length: 12 residues. V gave up 3 bases and J gave up 14 bases; unmatched junction bases: 6. CDR3 protein: CASSPTGEREFF. Written as DNA, the CDR3 is TGTGCCAGCTCACCGACAGGGGAAAGGGAGTTCTTC. Full variable domain (outside the CDR3, taken from reference TRBV18 and TRBJ2-1): NAGVMQNPRHLVRRRGQEARLRCSPMKGHSHVYWYRQLPEEGLKFMVYLQKENIIDESGMPKERFSAEFPKEGPSILRIQQVVRGDSAAYFCASSPTGEREFFGPGTRLTVL.

This clonotype was found a few times. The genes are TRBV5-1 and TRBJ2-5, with a weak D call TRBD1 (6 bases). Per germline, CDR1 SGHRS and CDR2 YFSETQ. Trimming removed 3 bases from V and 2 bases from J, with 11 bases in between. This CDR3 has 14 residues. In DNA form, the CDR3 reads TGCGCCAGCAGCTGGAACAGGGAACAAGAGACCCAGTACTTC. Its protein product is CASSWNREQETQYF.

This chain connects TRBV29-1 to TRBJ2-3; D is tentatively TRBD1 or TRBD2 (5 bases each). The germline CDR1 and CDR2 sequences are SQVTM and ANQGSEA. This CDR3 contains 17 residues. V was clipped by 4 bases and J by 2 bases, with 22 bases between them. The CDR3 bases are TGCAGCGTTGCCCGCTGGGGGAAGGGGAAGATCACAGATACGCAGTATTTT. Its protein is CSVARWGKGKITDTQYF.

The chain carries TRBV5-1 and TRBJ2-1; the D gene is possibly TRBD2 (5 bases). The germline V gene has CDR1 SGHRS and CDR2 YFSETQ. Trimming shortened V by 2 bases and J by 5 bases, and 14 bases separated the two germline ends. The CDR3 covers 15 residues. The DNA of the CDR3 is TGCGCCAGCAGCTTAGAGCTAGCTCCCCACAATGAGCAGTTCTTC. Its translation is CASSLELAPHNEQFF.

This chain joins TRBV4-1 and TRBJ2-1, with TRBD2 as a possible D gene (5 bases). From germline, CDR1 is MGHRA and CDR2 YSYEKL. V was trimmed by 2 bases and J by 1 base, leaving 24 bases between them. There are 20 residues in the CDR3. CDR3 nucleotide sequence: TGCGCCAGCAGCCAACTACCCCTCCGTGGGAGCGAGAATTCCTACAATGAGCAGTTCTTC. Protein sequence: CASSQLPLRGSENSYNEQFF.

This clonotype was counted a few times. This chain joins TRBV4-1 and TRBJ2-7, with 7 bases identical to TRBD2. This CDR3 comprises 18 residues. The V gene's germline CDR1 is MGHRA and CDR2 YSYEKL. The V gene end was trimmed by 2 bases and the J gene end by 2 bases; junction bases not matched to a gene: 15. The CDR3 DNA reads as TGCGCCAGCAGCCAATTTACGGTGCGGCGGGAGATCCCCTACGAGCAGTACTTC. It translates to CASSQFTVRREIPYEQYF.

This clonotype showed up just once. This chain uses TRBV19 with TRBJ2-1; a weak D match, TRBD2 (5 bases). Trimming shortened V by 6 bases and J by 9 bases, and 21 bases separated the two germline ends. Germline assignment: CDR1 LNHDA and CDR2 SQIVND (reference sequence). The CDR3 covers 15 residues. The CDR3 DNA follows: TGTGCCAGTAGCCTTCCCTCGCAGGTTGGAGGTGAGCAGTTCTTC. Amino acids: CASSLPSQVGGEQFF.

In this sample, this clonotype turned up many times. The gene calls are TRBV5-1 and TRBJ2-1; perhaps TRBD1 as D (6 bases). The CDR3 covers 15 residues. In germline, CDR1 is SGHRS, CDR2 YFSETQ. The V end was cut by 0 bases, the J end by 0 bases, with 7 bases between. CDR3 bases: TGCGCCAGCAGCTTGGAAGGGGGCTCCTACAATGAGCAGTTCTTC. It translates to CASSLEGGSYNEQFF. The entire variable domain, with the rest obtained from reference TRBV5-1 and TRBJ2-1, is as follows: KAGVTQTPRYLIKTRGQQVTLSCSPISGHRSVSWYQQTPGQGLQFLFEYFSETQRNKGNFPGRFSGRQFSNSRSEMNVSTLELGDSALYLCASSLEGGSYNEQFFGPGTRLTVL.

This clonotype was seen a few times. This sequence joins TRBV4-1 and TRBJ2-3; TRBD2 matches 9 bases. Looked up from germline, CDR1 is MGHRA and CDR2 is YSYEKL. The CDR3 spans 15 residues. Trimming cost V 4 bases and J 4 bases; bases outside gene matches: 6. CDR3 loop: CASSPPTSGADTQYF. As DNA, the CDR3 is TGCGCCAGCAGCCCACCGACTAGCGGTGCAGATACGCAGTATTTT.

In this sample, this clonotype turned up many times. Here the CDR3 reads CASSEYRGLAGNEQFF. DNA for the CDR3: TGTGCCAGCAGTGAATATAGGGGACTAGCCGGCAATGAGCAGTTCTTC. This chain joins TRBV25-1 and TRBJ2-1, with TRBD2 matching over 9 bases. Trimming took 0 bases from V and 6 from J; bases not matched to a gene: 6. From germline, CDR1 is MGHDK and CDR2 SYGVNS. CDR3 length: 16 amino acids.

This clonotype was observed a few times. The genes are TRBV29-1 and TRBJ2-5; D remains ambiguous. Germline values: CDR1 SQVTM, CDR2 ANQGSEA. The CDR3 length is 13 residues. Trimming pared 4 bases from V and 5 bases from J, leaving 14 bases between. The CDR3 is CSVARYSGETQYF. In nucleotides, the CDR3 is TGCAGCGTTGCTCGATACAGTGGGGAGACCCAGTACTTC.

V usage is TRBV20-1 and J usage is TRBJ2-1; the match to TRBD2 covers 11 bases. The CDR3 runs to 14 residues. The trim removed 6 bases at V and 6 bases at J, leaving 7 bases unmatched. Germline loops: CDR1 DFQATT, CDR2 SNEGSKA (reference sequence). CDR3 residues: CSAVTSGKVNEQFF. In DNA form, the CDR3 reads TGCAGTGCCGTGACTAGCGGGAAGGTCAATGAGCAGTTCTTC.

This clonotype was counted at least ten times. This rearrangement joins TRBV29-1 to TRBJ1-1; no reliable D call. This CDR3 has 11 amino acids. V shed 5 bases and J shed 1 base, with 5 bases lying between them. Germline CDR1 and CDR2: SQVTM and ANQGSEA. CDR3 residues: CSVNRNTEAFF. CDR3 bases: TGCAGCGTTAATAGGAACACTGAAGCTTTCTTT.

J is TRBJ2-5 and V is TRBV11-2; D perhaps matches TRBD1 (5 bases). There are 17 residues in the CDR3. The germline V and J ends were trimmed by 5 bases and 4 bases, with 23 bases remaining between them. Germline assignment: CDR1 SGHAT and CDR2 FQNNGV. The CDR3, as DNA: TGTGCCAGCAGCACCTACCGTGGGGCCCTCCCCCCAGAGACCCAGTACTTC. Amino acid sequence: CASSTYRGALPPETQYF. The variable domain in full, completed from reference TRBV11-2 and TRBJ2-5, reads EAGVAQSPRYKIIEKRQSVAFWCNPISGHATLYWYQQILGQGPKLLIQFQNNGVVDDSQLPKDRFSAERLKGVDSTLKIQPAKLEDSAVYLCASSTYRGALPPETQYFGPGTRLLVL.

The J gene is TRBJ2-7, the V gene TRBV28; 7 positions match TRBD1. CDR3 length: 12 residues. With V trimmed by 7 bases and J by 4 bases, 4 bases remained unmatched. CDR1 and CDR2 (germline): MDHEN, SYDVKM. CDR3: CASTEDRYEQYF. The CDR3 DNA reads TGTGCCAGCACCGAGGACAGGTACGAGCAGTACTTC.

The J gene is TRBJ1-1, the V gene TRBV7-9; the D is unclear. CDR3 length: 15 residues. V gave up 3 bases and J gave up 2 bases, with 13 bases separating them. Germline values: CDR1 SEHNR, CDR2 FQNEAQ (reference sequence). CDR3 protein: CASSFFLRPNTEAFF. The CDR3 nucleotides read TGTGCCAGCAGCTTTTTTCTCAGACCCAACACTGAAGCTTTCTTT.

V is TRBV11-2 and J is TRBJ1-4; 7 nucleotides match TRBD1. Germline CDR1 is SGHAT and CDR2 is FQNNGV. The V gene end was trimmed by 2 bases and the J gene end by 3 bases; junction bases not matched to a gene: 3. The CDR3 has 15 residues. The CDR3 DNA reads TGTGCCAGCAGCTTACGACAGGGTTCTAATGAAAAACTGTTTTTT. It encodes CASSLRQGSNEKLFF.

Written as DNA, the CDR3 is TGTGCCAGCAGCTCTTCGGGACTCCCGTCCGGCTACAATGAGCAGTTCTTC. This codes for CASSSSGLPSGYNEQFF. V and J are TRBV6-1 and TRBJ2-1; perhaps TRBD2 as D (6 bases). The V gene's germline CDR1 is MNHNS and CDR2 SASEGT. V lost 6 bases to trimming and J lost 3 bases, with 21 bases between them. The CDR3 contains 17 residues.

The chain joins TRBV25-1 to TRBJ2-1; TRBD2 agrees at 9 bases. Germline V CDR1 and CDR2: MGHDK, SYGVNS. The CDR3 has 15 residues. V gave up 4 bases and J gave up 14 bases; unmatched junction bases: 15. CDR3 nucleotide sequence: TGTGCCAGCAGTGCATTTGGGCGCGGGAGGGCCCGTGAGTTCTTC. Protein: CASSAFGRGRAREFF.

This clonotype has only a few counts. The chain links TRBV5-1 to TRBJ2-5; TRBD2 agrees at 7 bases. The CDR3 loop spans 12 amino acids. V lost 5 bases, J lost 4 bases, and 2 bases stayed unmatched. Germline V lookup: CDR1 SGHRS, CDR2 YFSETQ. CDR3 DNA: TGCGCCAGCAGTACTAGCGCAGAGACCCAGTACTTC. Amino acids: CASSTSAETQYF. The entire variable domain, with the rest obtained from reference TRBV5-1 and TRBJ2-5, is as follows: KAGVTQTPRYLIKTRGQQVTLSCSPISGHRSVSWYQQTPGQGLQFLFEYFSETQRNKGNFPGRFSGRQFSNSRSEMNVSTLELGDSALYLCASSTSAETQYFGPGTRLLVL.

J is TRBJ2-1 and V is TRBV18, with no clear D. Germline CDR1 reads KGHSH; CDR2 reads LQKENI. V was pared by 2 bases and J by 4 bases, with 12 bases between. The CDR3 length is 15 residues. CDR3 region: CASSPLKRQYNEQFF. The CDR3 DNA reads TGTGCCAGCTCACCATTGAAGCGCCAGTACAATGAGCAGTTCTTC. The entire variable domain, with the rest obtained from reference TRBV18 and TRBJ2-1, is as follows: NAGVMQNPRHLVRRRGQEARLRCSPMKGHSHVYWYRQLPEEGLKFMVYLQKENIIDESGMPKERFSAEFPKEGPSILRIQQVVRGDSAAYFCASSPLKRQYNEQFFGPGTRLTVL.

The gene calls are TRBV5-1 and TRBJ2-2; tentatively, D is TRBD2 (6 bases). The CDR3 length is 16 residues. The germline V gene encodes CDR1 SGHRS and CDR2 YFSETQ. The V gene lost 2 bases and the J gene lost 4 bases, with 15 bases spanning the gap. The CDR3 bases are TGCGCCAGCAGCTTCCTATGGGCGGAGGGCACCGGGGAGCTGTTTTTT. This codes for CASSFLWAEGTGELFF.

The chain combines TRBV4-1 with TRBJ2-7; D is possibly TRBD2 (7 bases). Trimming took off 1 base at V and 6 bases at J, with 13 bases between the two ends. Germline values: CDR1 MGHRA, CDR2 YSYEKL. CDR3 length: 14 amino acids. The CDR3 sequence is CASSQVGGGLEQYF. CDR3 nucleotide sequence: TGCGCCAGCAGCCAAGTAGGGGGGGGACTCGAGCAGTACTTC.